These 17 T cell receptor beta chains came from one sample sequenced in a study of T cell responses to AZD1222 COVID-19 vaccine. Assay used: immunoSEQ multiplex PCR; TCRdb lists only in-frame clones, some missing. The top ten hold 10% of the sample, which has about 75,000 clones, more than 70% seen once. The sequenced sample was peripheral blood, obtained 28 days after the second dose of the MenACWY control vaccine. The receptors were sampled from an adult who received the MenACWY meningococcal vaccine as a control.

The rearrangement links TRBV7-9 to TRBJ2-1; either TRBD1 or TRBD2 may fit D (5 bases each). Trimming left V 1 base short and J 6 bases short, with 13 bases between. The CDR3 totals 15 residues. From germline, CDR1 is SEHNR and CDR2 FQNEAQ (reference sequence). CDR3 in DNA: TGTGCCAGCAGCTTAGGGGACGGAGAATTCAATGAGCAGTTCTTC. Amino acids: CASSLGDGEFNEQFF.

The chain has TRBV2 and TRBJ1-6; TRBD1 is a possible D gene (5 bases). CDR1 and CDR2 (germline): SNHLY, FYNNEI. V was cut by 2 bases and J by 1 base, with 6 bases left in between. This CDR3 spans 15 amino acids. The DNA of the CDR3 is TGTGCCAGCAGTGAACGACAGTCCTATAATTCACCCCTCCACTTT. As protein: CASSERQSYNSPLHF.

The chain joins TRBV2 to TRBJ2-1; D ambiguous. The germline V gene has CDR1 SNHLY and CDR2 FYNNEI. This CDR3 has 11 amino acids. The V end was cut by 5 bases, the J end by 4 bases, with 3 bases between. For the CDR3, the DNA is TGTGCCAGCAGTCAGTACAATGAGCAGTTCTTC. Translating gives CASSQYNEQFF.

This chain joins TRBV2 and TRBJ1-1, with D hard to call. This CDR3 contains 12 residues. The germline CDR1 and CDR2 sequences are SNHLY and FYNNEI. V was clipped by 5 bases and J by 2 bases, with 6 bases between them. The CDR3 spells CASSSFNTEAFF. The CDR3 nucleotides read TGTGCCAGCAGTTCCTTTAACACTGAAGCTTTCTTT.

The CDR3 nucleotides are TGTGCCAGCATCCACAGGACTGAAGCTTTCTTT. Translating it yields CASIHRTEAFF. This sequence joins TRBV28 and TRBJ1-1; weak D call: TRBD1 (5 bases). Between the trimmed V and J ends, which lost 7 bases and 5 bases, there was a span of 8 bases. The CDR3 is made up of 11 amino acids. The germline V gene has CDR1 MDHEN and CDR2 SYDVKM.

J is TRBJ1-2 and V is TRBV7-2; D perhaps matches TRBD1 (5 bases). Germline assignment: CDR1 SGHTA and CDR2 FQGNSA. Trimming pared 1 base from V and 6 bases from J, leaving 18 bases between. CDR3 length: 16 amino acids. The CDR3 DNA follows: TGTGCCAGCAGCTTAGTAGTAAAGGGGTTCCGAGATGGCTACACCTTC. This translates into CASSLVVKGFRDGYTF.

The rearrangement joins TRBV6-2 or TRBV6-3 to TRBJ2-1, with 12 bases that match TRBD2. The CDR3 covers 17 residues. V shed 2 bases, J shed 6 bases, and the junction held 8 bases outside the gene matches. CDR1 is MNHEY and CDR2 is SVGEGT in the germline V gene. The CDR3 sequence: CASSYGSSGGAVNEQFF. The CDR3 nucleotides read TGTGCCAGCAGTTACGGGTCTAGCGGGGGGGCCGTCAATGAGCAGTTCTTC.

The V gene is TRBV30, the J gene TRBJ1-2, with unresolved D. The length of the CDR3 is 11 residues. Germline assignment: CDR1 GTSNPN and CDR2 SVGIG (reference sequence). Trimming pared 0 bases from V and 4 bases from J, leaving 3 bases between. As DNA, the CDR3 is TGTGCCTGGAGTGTGGGCTATGGCTACACCTTC. Translation gives CAWSVGYGYTF. The full variable domain, in which reference TRBV30 and TRBJ1-2 provide the parts outside the CDR3, is SQTIHQWPATLVQPVGSPLSLECTVEGTSNPNLYWYRQAAGRGLQLLFYSVGIGQISSEVPQNLSASRPQDRQFILSSKKLLLSDSGFYLCAWSVGYGYTFGSGTRLTVV.

The rearrangement uses TRBV7-2 and TRBJ2-2; TRBD2 matches 8 bases. Germline lookup yields CDR1 SGHTA and CDR2 FQGNSA. Germline trimming cut 6 bases from V and 6 bases from J; bases unmatched to any gene: 9. The CDR3 extends over 15 amino acids. The CDR3 DNA follows: TGTGCCAGCAGGGTCGTTAGCGGGGAATCCGGGGAGCTGTTTTTT. Amino acid sequence: CASRVVSGESGELFF. The full variable domain, its missing parts supplied by reference TRBV7-2 and TRBJ2-2, is GAGVSQSPSNKVTEKGKDVELRCDPISGHTALYWYRQSLGQGLEFLIYFQGNSAPDKSGLPSDRFSAERTGGSVSTLTIQRTQQEDSAVYLCASRVVSGESGELFFGEGSRLTVL.

The chain uses TRBV30 and TRBJ1-3; D gene unclear. In germline, CDR1 is GTSNPN, CDR2 SVGIG (reference sequence). Trimming took off 0 bases at V and 3 bases at J, with 15 bases between the two ends. The CDR3 loop spans 16 amino acids. This chain's CDR3 is CAWSVLGYRHGNTIYF. The CDR3 DNA reads as TGTGCCTGGAGTGTACTAGGGTATCGACATGGAAACACCATATATTTT.

The chain carries TRBV6-5 and TRBJ1-5, with a possible D match to TRBD1 (6 bases). Per germline, CDR1 MNHEY and CDR2 SVGAGI. CDR3 length: 16 amino acids. Trimming pared 2 bases from V and 8 bases from J, leaving 19 bases between. CDR3 protein: CASSYGPGATGEPQHF. The CDR3 DNA is TGTGCCAGCAGTTACGGGCCAGGGGCGACGGGGGAGCCCCAGCATTTT.

The chain uses TRBV9 and TRBJ2-3; 7 bases agree with TRBD2. Per the germline V gene, CDR1 is SGDLS and CDR2 is YYNGEE. Unmatched junction bases numbered 6, after V lost 1 base and J lost 4 bases. This CDR3 is built from 15 residues. CDR3 sequence reads: CASSVSLAASDTQYF. As DNA, the CDR3 is TGTGCCAGCAGCGTAAGTCTAGCGGCCTCAGATACGCAGTATTTT. Variable domain in full (rest from reference TRBV9 and TRBJ2-3): DSGVTQTPKHLITATGQRVTLRCSPRSGDLSVYWYQQSLDQGLQFLIQYYNGEERAKGNILERFSAQQFPDLHSELNLSSLELGDSALYFCASSVSLAASDTQYFGPGTRLTVL.

The rearrangement uses TRBV5-6 and TRBJ2-3; D remains unclear. CDR3 length: 13 residues. Germline values: CDR1 SGHDT, CDR2 YYEEEE. V was clipped by 0 bases and J by 4 bases, with 6 bases between them. CDR3 region: CASSLVGSDTQYF. In DNA, the CDR3 is TGTGCCAGCAGCTTGGTCGGCTCAGATACGCAGTATTTT.

V and J are TRBV7-9 and TRBJ2-1, with TRBD1 matching 7 bases. The CDR3 covers 15 residues. J was trimmed by 4 bases and V by 5 bases; bases with no gene match: 8. Germline CDR1 SEHNR, CDR2 FQNEAQ (reference sequence). The CDR3 here is CASSIQGVSYNEQFF. The CDR3 DNA follows: TGTGCCAGCAGCATTCAGGGGGTTTCTTACAATGAGCAGTTCTTC. The whole variable domain, filled in from reference TRBV7-9 and TRBJ2-1, reads DTGVSQNPRHKITKRGQNVTFRCDPISEHNRLYWYRQTLGQGPEFLTYFQNEAQLEKSRLLSDRFSAERPKGSFSTLEIQRTEQGDSAMYLCASSIQGVSYNEQFFGPGTRLTVL.

The chain links TRBV5-6 to TRBJ1-1; a weak D match, TRBD1 (5 bases). CDR3 size: 16 residues. Germline assignment: CDR1 SGHDT and CDR2 YYEEEE. V was shortened by 5 bases and J by 0 bases, with 17 bases between the two germline ends. CDR3 amino acids: CASSSPGRTMNTEAFF. As DNA, the CDR3 is TGTGCCAGCAGTTCTCCGGGACGGACAATGAACACTGAAGCTTTCTTT. The full variable domain, its missing parts supplied by reference TRBV5-6 and TRBJ1-1, is DAGVTQSPTHLIKTRGQQVTLRCSPKSGHDTVSWYQQALGQGPQFIFQYYEEEERQRGNFPDRFSGHQFPNYSSELNVNALLLGDSALYLCASSSPGRTMNTEAFFGQGTRLTVV.

The gene calls are TRBV5-1 and TRBJ2-1, with 7 bases identical to TRBD1. CDR1 is SGHRS and CDR2 is YFSETQ in the germline V gene. V lost 0 bases and J lost 9; bases outside the gene matches: 9. CDR3 length: 15 amino acids. CDR3 DNA: TGCGCCAGCAGCTTGGGTTCTCAGGGGGTCGGTGAGCAGTTCTTC. It codes for CASSLGSQGVGEQFF.

The chain has TRBV2 and TRBJ1-2; D is unresolved. With 6 bases removed from V and 8 bases from J, the gap between germline ends came to 19 bases. From germline, CDR1 is SNHLY and CDR2 FYNNEI. This CDR3 region has 14 residues. The CDR3 region is CASRDPINSDGYTF. The CDR3 bases are TGTGCCAGCAGAGACCCCATCAACAGTGACGGCTACACCTTC.